This TCR beta chain was sequenced in a study of chemoradiotherapy in HPV16-positive cancers. Study conclusions and caveats: Better recurrence-free survival went with HPV-responsive T-cell expansion in HPV16-positive patients. Functional assays defining HPV-specific T cells used only a couple of HPV16-positive patients.

V dropped 6 bases and J dropped 6; count of bases not matched to a gene: 10. Germline CDR1 is KGHSH and CDR2 is LQKENI. CDR3 size: 15 residues. Turning to this clone: Its matching antigen is unknown.

TCRdb's copy holds only in-frame clones and misses some; the assay was immunoSEQ multiplex PCR. Here the sample spans tens of thousands of clones, roughly 87% being singletons. The sample here was blood, taken from a patient who underwent chemoradiotherapy. This receptor was identified in a human donor with HPV-associated anogenital cancer. V is TRBV18 and J is TRBJ2-4; 8 bases map to TRBD2. CDR3 bases: TGTGCCAGCTCGCTTTTGGGGCTAGCGGGAAACATTCAGTACTTC. Its translation: CASSLLGLAGNIQYF.